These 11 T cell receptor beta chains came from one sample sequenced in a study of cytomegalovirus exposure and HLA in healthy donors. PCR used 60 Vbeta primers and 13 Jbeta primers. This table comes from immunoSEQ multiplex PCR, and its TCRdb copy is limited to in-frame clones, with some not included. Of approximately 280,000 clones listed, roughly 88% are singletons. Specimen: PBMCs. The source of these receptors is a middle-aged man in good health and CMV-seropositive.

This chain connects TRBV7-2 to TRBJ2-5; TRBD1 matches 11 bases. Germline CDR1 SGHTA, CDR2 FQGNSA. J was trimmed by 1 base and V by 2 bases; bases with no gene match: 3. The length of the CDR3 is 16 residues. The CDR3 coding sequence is TGTGCCAGCAGCTTACCGGGACAGGGGGGCCAAGAGACCCAGTACTTC. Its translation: CASSLPGQGGQETQYF.

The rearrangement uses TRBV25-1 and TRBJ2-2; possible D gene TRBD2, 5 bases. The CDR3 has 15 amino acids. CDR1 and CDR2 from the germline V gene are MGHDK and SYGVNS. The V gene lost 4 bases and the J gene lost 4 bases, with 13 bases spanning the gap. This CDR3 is CASSVPASPTGELFF. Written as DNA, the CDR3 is TGTGCCAGCAGTGTTCCGGCTAGCCCCACCGGGGAGCTGTTTTTT.

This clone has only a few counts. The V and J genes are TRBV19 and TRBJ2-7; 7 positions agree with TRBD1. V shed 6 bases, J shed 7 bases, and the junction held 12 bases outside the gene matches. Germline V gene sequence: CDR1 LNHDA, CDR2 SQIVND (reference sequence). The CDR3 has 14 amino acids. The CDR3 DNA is TGTGCCAGTAGCGACAGGGTGGTACTCTGGGAGCAGTACTTC. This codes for CASSDRVVLWEQYF.

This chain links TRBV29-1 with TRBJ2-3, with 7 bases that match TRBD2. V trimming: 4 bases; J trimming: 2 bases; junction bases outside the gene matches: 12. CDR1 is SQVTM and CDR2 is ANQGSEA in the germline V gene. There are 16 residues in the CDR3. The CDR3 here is CSVVSLSGAPTDTQYF. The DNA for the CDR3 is TGCAGCGTTGTTTCTCTAAGCGGGGCTCCCACAGATACGCAGTATTTT.

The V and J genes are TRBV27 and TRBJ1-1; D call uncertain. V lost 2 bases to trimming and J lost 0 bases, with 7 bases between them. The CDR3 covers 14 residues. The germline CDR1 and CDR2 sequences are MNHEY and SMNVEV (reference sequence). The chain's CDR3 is CASSLGRMNTEAFF. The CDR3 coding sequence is TGTGCCAGCAGTTTAGGCAGGATGAACACTGAAGCTTTCTTT.

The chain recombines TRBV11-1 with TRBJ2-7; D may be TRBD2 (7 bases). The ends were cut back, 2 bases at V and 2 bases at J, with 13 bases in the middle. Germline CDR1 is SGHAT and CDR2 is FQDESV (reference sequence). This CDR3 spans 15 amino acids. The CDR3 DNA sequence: TGTGCCAGCAGCTTAAGGGGGGGAACACCCTACGAGCAGTACTTC. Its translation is CASSLRGGTPYEQYF.

The CDR3 bases are TGTGCCAGTAGTACGCAACTGGGACAGAACTATGGCTACACCTTC. Residues: CASSTQLGQNYGYTF. This chain links TRBV19 with TRBJ1-2, with 7 bases matching TRBD1. The CDR3 runs to 15 residues. V shed 4 bases, J shed 2 bases, and the junction held 7 bases outside the gene matches. Germline loops: CDR1 LNHDA, CDR2 SQIVND (reference sequence).

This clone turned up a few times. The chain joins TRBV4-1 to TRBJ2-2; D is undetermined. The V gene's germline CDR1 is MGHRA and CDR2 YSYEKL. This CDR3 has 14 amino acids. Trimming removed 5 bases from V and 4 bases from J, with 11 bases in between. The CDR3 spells CASSGAVVTGELFF. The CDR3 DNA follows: TGCGCCAGCAGCGGCGCGGTAGTCACCGGGGAGCTGTTTTTT.

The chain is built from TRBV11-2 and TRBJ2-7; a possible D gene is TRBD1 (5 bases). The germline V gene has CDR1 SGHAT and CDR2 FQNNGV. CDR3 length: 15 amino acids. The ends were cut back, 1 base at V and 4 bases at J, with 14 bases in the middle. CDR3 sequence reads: CASSLGAWGLYEQYF. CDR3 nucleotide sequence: TGTGCCAGCAGCTTAGGTGCGTGGGGCTTATACGAGCAGTACTTC. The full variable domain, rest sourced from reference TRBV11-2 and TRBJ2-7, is EAGVAQSPRYKIIEKRQSVAFWCNPISGHATLYWYQQILGQGPKLLIQFQNNGVVDDSQLPKDRFSAERLKGVDSTLKIQPAKLEDSAVYLCASSLGAWGLYEQYFGPGTRLTVT.

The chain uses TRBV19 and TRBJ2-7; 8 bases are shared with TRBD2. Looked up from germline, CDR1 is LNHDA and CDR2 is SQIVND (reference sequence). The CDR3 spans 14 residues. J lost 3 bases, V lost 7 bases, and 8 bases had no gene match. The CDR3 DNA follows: TGTGCCAGTACAACTTCCGGGACTAGCTACGAGCAGTACTTC. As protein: CASTTSGTSYEQYF.

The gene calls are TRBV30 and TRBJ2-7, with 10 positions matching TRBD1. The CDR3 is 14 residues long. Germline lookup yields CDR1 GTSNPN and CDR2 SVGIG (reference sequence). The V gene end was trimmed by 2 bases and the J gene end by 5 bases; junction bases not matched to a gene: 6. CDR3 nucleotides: TGTGCCTGGAGTTCCGGACAGGGGGTCGACGAGCAGTACTTC. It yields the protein CAWSSGQGVDEQYF.